A selection of T cell receptor beta chains follows, all from one sample in a study of blood T cell repertoires in COVID-19. Profiling relied on immunoSEQ multiplex PCR, and the TCRdb table lists in-frame clones only, not all of them. Of over 400,000 clones detected, 85% to 90% appear once; the ten largest clones hold less than 9%. Material for sequencing was peripheral blood. Receptor source: a woman aged 45-65 years with COVID-19, enrolled during active disease. Each CDR3 is given with its conserved first and last residue. The D gene is left open where the match is weak. Expanded clones are given a class, and other clones once, few, many or no size at all.

j_call | clone_size | v_call | d_call | cdr3_nt | cdr3_aa
TRBJ1-1 | NA | TRBV2 | TRBD1 | TGTGCCAGCAGTCGACAGGGATCACTCACTGAAGCTTTCTTT | CASSRQGSLTEAFF
TRBJ2-7 | NA | TRBV7-2 | TRBD1 | TGTGCCAGCAGCTTAGCGAGGCTCGGGGACAGGGGAAGGAACGAGCAGTACTTC | CASSLARLGDRGRNEQYF
TRBJ1-4 | NA | TRBV30 | NA | TGTGCCTGGGCGACAGGCCGTAATGAAAAACTGTTTTTT | CAWATGRNEKLFF
TRBJ1-3 | NA | TRBV6-5 | TRBD1 | TGTGCCAGCAGTCAGGGGGTCTCTGGAAACACCATATATTTT | CASSQGVSGNTIYF
TRBJ2-1 | NA | TRBV9 | TRBD2 | TGTGCCAGCAGCGTCAGCGGGGGGGATTACAATGAGCAGTTCTTC | CASSVSGGDYNEQFF
TRBJ2-7 | NA | TRBV27 | TRBD2 | TGTGCCAGCAACCCGGGACTAGCCCCTTACGAGCAGTACTTC | CASNPGLAPYEQYF
TRBJ1-3 | few | TRBV19 | NA | TGTGCCAGTAGTGCCGGACGGAGGAGCTCTGGAAACACCATATATTTT | CASSAGRRSSGNTIYF
TRBJ2-4 | NA | TRBV18 | NA | TGTGCCAGCTCACCATATCCCACGGGATTAGCCAAAAACATTCAGTACTTC | CASSPYPTGLAKNIQYF
TRBJ2-2 | NA | TRBV4-2 | TRBD2 | TGTGCCAGCAGCCAAGTTACTAGCGGTGGCGGGGAGCTGTTTTTT | CASSQVTSGGGELFF
TRBJ1-5 | NA | TRBV6-1 | NA | TGTGCCAGCAGTGAACGTTTGGCAGGCAATCAGCCCCAGCATTTT | CASSERLAGNQPQHF
TRBJ1-1 | NA | TRBV12-3/TRBV12-4 | TRBD1 | TGTGCCAGCAGTGATAGCGACAGGGTAGAAGCTTTCTTT | CASSDSDRVEAFF
TRBJ1-1 | NA | TRBV7-2 | NA | TGTGCCAGCAGCTTAGCGGGTTCGGGGGACACTGAAGCTTTCTTT | CASSLAGSGDTEAFF
TRBJ2-7 | NA | TRBV5-5 | NA | TGTGCCAGCAGCTTGGGGACGGGGACCTACGAGCAGTACTTC | CASSLGTGTYEQYF
TRBJ2-5 | NA | TRBV5-1 | NA | TGCGCCAGCAGCCTCCTACAGAGAGAAGAGACCCAGTACTTC | CASSLLQREETQYF
TRBJ2-7 | NA | TRBV2 | TRBD1 | TGTGCCAGCAGTGAAACCGGACAGGGCGACTACGAGCAGTACTTC | CASSETGQGDYEQYF
TRBJ1-1 | NA | TRBV13 | NA | TGTGCCAGCAGCTTAGCCATCTCGGGGACTGAAGCTTTCTTT | CASSLAISGTEAFF
TRBJ2-5 | NA | TRBV3-1/TRBV3-2 | NA | TGTGCCAGCAGCCGAGGGATTGAGGAGGGGGAGACCCAGTACTTC | CASSRGIEEGETQYF
TRBJ1-1 | NA | TRBV12-3/TRBV12-4 | NA | TGTGCCAGCAGTAGGGGTACTGAAGCTTTCTTT | CASSRGTEAFF
TRBJ1-4 | once | TRBV6-5 | TRBD1 | TGTGCCACCCTGGGACAGGGAAATGATGAAAAACTGTTTTTT | CATLGQGNDEKLFF
TRBJ1-2 | NA | TRBV7-9 | NA | TGTGCCAGCAGCCTAGGCGGCATCTATGGCTACACCTTC | CASSLGGIYGYTF
TRBJ2-1 | NA | TRBV30 | TRBD2 | TGTGCCTGGAGGATACCTAGCGGACTCTACAATGAGCAGTTCTTC | CAWRIPSGLYNEQFF
TRBJ2-4 | NA | TRBV5-4 | TRBD1 | TGTGCCAGCAGCCTCAGGGGGACGGAGAGTCGTCAGTACTTC | CASSLRGTESRQYF
TRBJ1-1 | NA | TRBV19 | NA | TGTGCCAGTAGTACCACAGGGAACACTGAAGCTTTCTTT | CASSTTGNTEAFF
TRBJ1-2 | NA | TRBV14 | NA | TGTGCCAGCAGCCAAGGAGGAGTAAACTATGGCTACACCTTC | CASSQGGVNYGYTF
TRBJ1-1 | NA | TRBV13 | TRBD1 | TGTGCCAGCAGCCCAAACACCGGACAGGGCCCTGAAGCTTTCTTT | CASSPNTGQGPEAFF